This TCR beta chain was sequenced for a study of cytomegalovirus exposure and HLA in healthy donors. Use of 60 Vbeta and 13 Jbeta primers characterized the PCR. Here immunoSEQ multiplex PCR was the method, and the copy in TCRdb shows in-frame clones only, minus some. Of 80,000 to 95,000 clones in the sample, roughly 79% were seen once. Donors were nominally healthy when sampled, though unrecorded immune exposures were likely. CDR3 length equals 16 residues. Germline CDR1 WNHNN, CDR2 SYGVQD (reference sequence). V shed 11 bases and J shed 5 bases, with 27 bases lying between them. Sequencing input: PBMCs. The sequence came from a woman between 25 and 40 years old in good health and CMV-seronegative. The genes are TRBV10-1 and TRBJ1-2, with D possibly being TRBD1 (5 bases). CDR3 nucleotides: TGCGCCCCTAATCACGCCGGGGGTGCATCGGATTATGGCTACACCTTC. It yields the protein CAPNHAGGASDYGYTF.